The present T cell receptor beta chain was sequenced within a study of neurological immune-mediated disorders. The germline V gene encodes CDR1 SEHNR and CDR2 FQNEAQ (reference sequence). This CDR3 spans 13 amino acids. V shed 5 bases and J shed 7 bases, with 14 bases lying between them. As for time point: longitudinal time-point 2. TCRdb independently ran MiXCR on the 5' RACE reads; one entry per CDR3 protein. Of under 50,000 distinct CDR3 sequences detected, around 14% appear once; the ten largest clones hold 4.5% to 5.5%. By share, this clonotype ranks as medium-sized. The sequence came from a male donor with HTLV-1-associated myelopathy (HAM/TSP). The sequenced material came from PBMCs. The gene calls are TRBV7-9 and TRBJ1-2; D call uncertain. The CDR3 loop is CASSANTESGYTF. CDR3 sequence (DNA): TGTGCCAGCAGCGCAAACACGGAAAGTGGCTACACCTTC.